These 18 T cell receptor beta chains share one sample of origin, sequenced in a study of blood T cell repertoires in COVID-19. The method was immunoSEQ multiplex PCR; TCRdb's version includes in-frame clones alone and lacks a portion of them. The data show approximately 290,000 clones, with about 89% seen just once and 0.75% to 0.9% held by the top ten. The material sequenced was peripheral blood. These receptors were collected from a man aged 30 to 39 with acute or convalescent COVID-19.

The J gene is TRBJ2-1, the V gene TRBV5-1; 9 bases fit TRBD1. The junction had 9 bases not matched to a gene; V was cut back by 5 bases and J by 3 bases. CDR1 is SGHRS, CDR2 YFSETQ, per germline. The CDR3 loop spans 16 amino acids. CDR3 in amino acids: CASRSKQGASYNEQFF. CDR3 sequence (DNA): TGCGCCAGCAGATCCAAACAGGGGGCGAGCTACAATGAGCAGTTCTTC.

This rearrangement joins TRBV30 to TRBJ2-1; D possibly corresponds to TRBD2 (6 bases). Deletions cut 0 bases from V and 7 bases from J, with 19 bases between. The CDR3 has 16 residues. Germline values: CDR1 GTSNPN, CDR2 SVGIG (reference sequence). CDR3 coding DNA: TGTGCCTGGAGTGTACGGGGCGGGATGGGCTATAATGAGCAGTTCTTC. This sequence encodes CAWSVRGGMGYNEQFF.

CDR3 coding DNA: TGTGCCAGTAGTCCCCGGGGGGGGACGACATCGAACACTGAAGCTTTCTTT. Its translation: CASSPRGGTTSNTEAFF. The chain has TRBV19 and TRBJ1-1, with a tentative D call TRBD1 (5 bases). The CDR3 extends over 17 amino acids. From germline, CDR1 is LNHDA and CDR2 SQIVND (reference sequence). Trimming removed 5 bases from V and 1 base from J, with 20 bases in between.

The chain combines TRBV30 with TRBJ1-4; TRBD1 matches 7 bases. The CDR3 extends over 13 amino acids. The ends lost 8 bases at V and 5 bases at J; junction bases unmatched: 8. Germline CDR1 reads GTSNPN; CDR2 reads SVGIG (reference sequence). The CDR3 DNA follows: TGTGCCCGCGGGACAGACTTAAATGAAAAACTGTTTTTT. Protein product: CARGTDLNEKLFF. The full variable domain, with the rest looked up from reference TRBV30 and TRBJ1-4, is SQTIHQWPATLVQPVGSPLSLECTVEGTSNPNLYWYRQAAGRGLQLLFYSVGIGQISSEVPQNLSASRPQDRQFILSSKKLLLSDSGFYLCARGTDLNEKLFFGSGTQLSVL.

The chain joins TRBV7-9 to TRBJ2-3; perhaps TRBD2 as D (6 bases). This CDR3 region has 15 residues. Germline lookup yields CDR1 SEHNR and CDR2 FQNEAQ (reference sequence). Trimming pared 7 bases from V and 5 bases from J, leaving 19 bases between. CDR3 residues: CASNRPGRREDTQYF. The CDR3 DNA reads TGTGCCAGCAATAGGCCCGGCCGGAGGGAAGATACGCAGTATTTT.

This chain uses TRBV5-1 with TRBJ2-7, with 8 nucleotides matching TRBD1. V lost 3 bases, J lost 9 bases, and 14 bases stayed unmatched. CDR1 is SGHRS and CDR2 is YFSETQ in the germline V gene. This CDR3 spans 15 amino acids. CDR3 sequence: CASSSPGQALRGQYF. Here the CDR3 DNA reads TGCGCCAGCAGCTCACCGGGACAGGCCCTCAGGGGGCAGTACTTC. The whole variable domain, remainder taken from reference TRBV5-1 and TRBJ2-7, is KAGVTQTPRYLIKTRGQQVTLSCSPISGHRSVSWYQQTPGQGLQFLFEYFSETQRNKGNFPGRFSGRQFSNSRSEMNVSTLELGDSALYLCASSSPGQALRGQYFGPGTRLTVT.

The chain combines TRBV7-8 with TRBJ1-3, with D perhaps matching TRBD1 (5 bases). CDR1 and CDR2 (germline): SGHVS, FQNEAQ. This CDR3 comprises 14 residues. V was pared by 2 bases and J by 3 bases, with 8 bases between. The CDR3 region has the DNA TGTGCCAGCAGCTTACGACAGTTTGGAAACACCATATATTTT. This sequence encodes CASSLRQFGNTIYF.

The chain is built from TRBV4-1 and TRBJ2-2; D is uncertain. There are 14 residues in the CDR3. V was clipped by 1 base and J by 2 bases, with 5 bases between them. Germline V CDR1 and CDR2: MGHRA, YSYEKL. In DNA, the CDR3 is TGCGCCAGCAGCCAAGGACATAACACCGGGGAGCTGTTTTTT. Its translation: CASSQGHNTGELFF.

The chain has TRBV6-5 and TRBJ1-1, with 12 bases that match TRBD1. This CDR3 is built from 15 residues. Germline CDR1 is MNHEY and CDR2 is SVGAGI. Trimming removed 5 bases from V and 5 bases from J; junction bases left unmatched: 6. The DNA of the CDR3 is TGTGCCAGCAGTCGGGGGGACAGGGGGCGAACTGAAGCTTTCTTT. This gives the protein CASSRGDRGRTEAFF.

V gene TRBV3-1 (or the pseudogene TRBV3-2) combines with J gene TRBJ2-2; TRBD2 might be the D (5 bases). The CDR3 runs to 14 residues. Per germline, CDR1 LGHDT and CDR2 YNNKEL (reference sequence). The V gene lost 2 bases and the J gene lost 6 bases, with 10 bases spanning the gap. CDR3: CASSQYERSGELFF. Written as DNA, the CDR3 is TGTGCCAGCAGCCAATATGAGCGGTCCGGGGAGCTGTTTTTT.

This chain links TRBV5-1 with TRBJ1-2; D unresolved. V was cut by 0 bases and J by 7 bases, with 10 bases left in between. CDR1 is SGHRS, CDR2 YFSETQ, per germline. CDR3 length equals 13 residues. DNA for the CDR3: TGCGCCAGCAGCTTGGACCCGCCCGGTGGCTACACCTTC. It translates to CASSLDPPGGYTF.

The chain carries TRBV5-1 and TRBJ1-4; TRBD1 might be the D (6 bases). Looked up from germline, CDR1 is SGHRS and CDR2 is YFSETQ. This CDR3 region has 14 residues. V was trimmed by 3 bases and J by 8 bases, leaving 14 bases between them. The CDR3 bases are TGCGCCAGCAGCTCACAGGGAAGTCGGGAAAAACTGTTTTTT. This codes for CASSSQGSREKLFF.

The chain has TRBV9 and TRBJ1-2; 11 positions agree with TRBD1. Germline CDR1 and CDR2: SGDLS and YYNGEE. The CDR3 covers 17 residues. The trim removed 1 base at V and 1 base at J, leaving 6 bases unmatched. The CDR3 DNA reads as TGTGCCAGCAGCGTACCCCGGGGACAGGGGGATAACTATGGCTACACCTTC. Translation: CASSVPRGQGDNYGYTF.

The CDR3 region is CASSLLLASHSPLHF. The CDR3 DNA reads TGTGCCAGCAGCTTATTGTTAGCATCCCATTCACCCCTCCACTTT. The chain carries TRBV11-2 and TRBJ1-6, with D unresolved. Per germline, CDR1 SGHAT and CDR2 FQNNGV. This CDR3 is built from 15 residues. The germline V and J ends were trimmed by 2 bases and 8 bases, with 13 bases remaining between them.

V usage is TRBV28 and J usage is TRBJ2-5; D is ambiguous. The CDR3 runs 14 residues. CDR1 is MDHEN, CDR2 SYDVKM, per germline. Trimming removed 9 bases at V and 2 bases at J, with 16 bases between. CDR3 region: CASQFRPKQETQYF. CDR3 bases: TGTGCCAGTCAGTTTCGCCCGAAGCAAGAGACCCAGTACTTC.

The chain uses TRBV5-8 and TRBJ2-3; 14 positions agree with TRBD2. Germline values: CDR1 SGHTS, CDR2 YDEGEE. With 4 bases clipped from V and 0 bases from J, the junction kept 7 bases outside the gene matches. The CDR3 covers 18 residues. Written as DNA, the CDR3 is TGTGCCAGCAGCCTCCCGGGACTAGCGGGAGCTAGCACAGATACGCAGTATTTT. This encodes CASSLPGLAGASTDTQYF.

The V call is TRBV5-1, the J call TRBJ1-6; no definite D call. The CDR3 covers 14 residues. V lost 0 bases, J lost 6 bases, and 7 bases lay in between. Germline CDR1 and CDR2: SGHRS and YFSETQ. The CDR3 reads CASSLVQVNSPLHF. Here the CDR3 DNA reads TGCGCCAGCAGCTTGGTCCAGGTTAATTCACCCCTCCACTTT.

The chain employs TRBV18 and TRBJ2-3; 7 nucleotides line up with TRBD2. The germline V gene has CDR1 KGHSH and CDR2 LQKENI. Germline trimming cut 3 bases from V and 8 bases from J; bases unmatched to any gene: 8. The CDR3 runs to 14 residues. DNA of the CDR3: TGTGCCAGCTCACCCGAGCGGGGAATCCGTACGCAGTATTTT. Protein sequence: CASSPERGIRTQYF.